The clone carrying this T cell receptor beta chain was observed at least ten times. Its antigen is unknown. The sample belongs to a study of T cells in Graves' hyperthyroidism and ophthalmopathy. Findings and limits, study-wide: Researchers found most expanded thyroid clonotypes above 0.001 in blood as well.

RNA transcripts served as the template for amplifying TCR beta CDR3 regions. Initially, a first-round RT-PCR of the TCR CDR3 employed the HTBI primer set. A single record per CDR3 protein comes from TCRdb applying MiXCR to the multiplex PCR reads. Of about 350,000 distinct CDR3 sequences in the sample, approximately 15% were seen once. Germline assignment: CDR1 MDHEN and CDR2 SYDVKM. The V end was cut by 4 bases, the J end by 1 base, with 20 bases between. This CDR3 region has 18 residues. Investigators excluded patients with uncontrolled infection, other autoimmune disease, pregnancy or lactation. The diagnostic basis comprised clinical symptoms, serum thyroxine and TRAb, thyroid ultrasound and orbital computed tomography. The authors took PBMCs from 8 to 10 ml fresh peripheral blood.

Sequenced sample: blood. The chain has TRBV28 and TRBJ1-3; maybe TRBD1 (6 bases). The receptor was isolated from a woman in her thirties or forties with Graves' ophthalmopathy. The CDR3 is CASSSAPGDARSGNTIYF. The DNA of the CDR3 is TGTGCCAGCAGTTCAGCTCCAGGGGACGCCAGGTCTGGAAACACCATATATTTT. Filled out from reference TRBV28 and TRBJ1-3, the complete variable domain reads DVKVTQSSRYLVKRTGEKVFLECVQDMDHENMFWYRQDPGLGLRLIYFSYDVKMKEKGDIPEGYSVSREKKERFSLILESASTNQTSMYLCASSSAPGDARSGNTIYFGEGSWLTVV.